The 8 T cell receptor beta chains in this list originate from one sample, sequenced in a study of T cell changes during pregnancy in multiple sclerosis. Clones were read by immunoSEQ multiplex PCR, and TCRdb kept only the in-frame ones, dropping some. The data contain roughly 37,000 clones, about 90% of them singletons. Sequencing was performed on CD8+ T cells from peripheral blood mononuclear cells, taken before pregnancy. Source of these receptors: a female donor with multiple sclerosis, enrolled in a pregnancy study.

The V gene is TRBV30, the J gene TRBJ1-4, with D uncertain. Trimming left V 0 bases short and J 8 bases short, with 13 bases between. Germline V gene lookup returns CDR1 GTSNPN and CDR2 SVGIG (reference sequence). The CDR3 totals 14 residues. The CDR3 region is CAWSVGLGREKLFF. In DNA form, the CDR3 reads TGTGCCTGGAGTGTCGGACTTGGGAGAGAAAAACTGTTTTTT.

This chain uses TRBV27 with TRBJ1-1; perhaps TRBD1 as D (5 bases). Between the trimmed V and J ends, which lost 2 bases and 4 bases, there was a span of 8 bases. Germline V lookup: CDR1 MNHEY, CDR2 SMNVEV (reference sequence). The CDR3 loop spans 13 amino acids. CDR3 amino acids: CASSLRGGTEAFF. The CDR3 DNA reads as TGTGCCAGCAGTTTACGGGGGGGCACTGAAGCTTTCTTT.

The chain couples TRBV5-4 to TRBJ2-1; D may be TRBD2 (5 bases). This CDR3 comprises 13 residues. Deletions cut 4 bases from V and 5 bases from J, with 10 bases between. Germline V lookup: CDR1 SGHNT, CDR2 YYREEE (reference sequence). CDR3 residues: CASSGRGNNEQFF. In DNA, the CDR3 is TGTGCCAGCAGCGGGAGAGGGAACAATGAGCAGTTCTTC.

The chain joins TRBV27 to TRBJ2-5; 8 bases align to TRBD2. Matching the DNA end better, TRBJ2-7 makes the J call doubtful. The CDR3 is 15 residues long. Germline V gives CDR1 MNHEY, CDR2 SMNVEV (reference sequence). This CDR3 is CASSIGAGVSYEQYF. CDR3 bases: TGTGCCAGCTCAATCGGAGCGGGGGTCTCCTACGAGCAGTACTTC.

The rearrangement uses TRBV7-9 and TRBJ2-5, with a possible D match to TRBD2 (7 bases). The CDR3 contains 14 residues. The V end lost 6 bases, the J end lost 5 bases, and 16 bases lay between the germline ends. Germline V gives CDR1 SEHNR, CDR2 FQNEAQ (reference sequence). The CDR3 region has the DNA TGTGCCAGCAGTCCTGCGGGGGCGAGGGAGACCCAGTACTTC. Translated, it gives CASSPAGARETQYF.

V usage is TRBV9 and J usage is TRBJ1-5, with D possibly matching TRBD1 (5 bases). CDR1 and CDR2 (germline): SGDLS, YYNGEE. CDR3 length equals 14 residues. V was shortened by 4 bases and J by 3 bases, with 11 bases between the two germline ends. The CDR3 nucleotides read TGTGCCAGCAGCTCGGGGGGGATCAATCAGCCCCAGCATTTT. This codes for CASSSGGINQPQHF.

The genes are TRBV9 and TRBJ2-7, with D unresolved. V was pared by 4 bases and J by 4 bases, with 15 bases between. Per the germline V gene, CDR1 is SGDLS and CDR2 is YYNGEE. CDR3 size: 14 residues. This CDR3 reads CASSPRVLEYEQYF. For the CDR3, the DNA is TGTGCCAGCAGCCCCCGGGTGCTTGAGTACGAGCAGTACTTC.

V is TRBV11-2 and J is TRBJ2-1; TRBD2 is a possible D gene (5 bases). V was trimmed by 6 bases and J by 15 bases, leaving 12 bases between them. CDR1 and CDR2 from the germline V gene are SGHAT and FQNNGV. There are 10 residues in the CDR3. CDR3 sequence (DNA): TGTGCCAGCAGTTCCTTAGCGCGGTTCTTC. Translating gives CASSSLARFF.